This T cell receptor beta chain was obtained from a study of blood T cells in healthy people across ages. Per germline, CDR1 LGHNA and CDR2 YNFKEQ. The ends lost 4 bases at V and 1 base at J; junction bases unmatched: 1. The CDR3 totals 15 residues. Together with a sample-barcoded 5' primer, a J-beta primer mix was included in a second PCR lasting roughly 6 to 12 cycles. Per sample, CDR3-containing paired-end reads numbered at least 2.5 million. Via MiXCR, TCRdb re-called the 5' RACE reads, giving one row per CDR3 protein. The sample consists of about 1.4 million distinct CDR3 sequences, approximately 59% of them appearing once.

The clonotype originates from a man aged 18 to 30 in good health. The sequencing input was blood. V is TRBV4-2 and J is TRBJ2-5, with 12 positions matching TRBD2. The CDR3 region has the DNA TGTGCCAGCAGCCCTAGCGGGGGGGTCCAAGAGACCCAGTACTTC. It codes for CASSPSGGVQETQYF.